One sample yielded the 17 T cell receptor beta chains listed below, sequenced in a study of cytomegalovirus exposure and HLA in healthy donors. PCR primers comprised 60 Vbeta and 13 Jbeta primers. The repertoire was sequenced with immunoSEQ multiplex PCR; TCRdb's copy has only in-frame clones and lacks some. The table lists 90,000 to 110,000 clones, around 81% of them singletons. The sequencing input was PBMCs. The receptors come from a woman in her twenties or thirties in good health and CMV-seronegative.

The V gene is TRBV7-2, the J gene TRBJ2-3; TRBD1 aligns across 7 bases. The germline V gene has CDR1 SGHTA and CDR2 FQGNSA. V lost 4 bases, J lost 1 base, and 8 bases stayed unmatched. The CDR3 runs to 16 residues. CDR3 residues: CASSSGRDSRTDTQYF. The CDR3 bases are TGTGCCAGCAGCTCCGGAAGGGACAGCCGCACAGATACGCAGTATTTT.

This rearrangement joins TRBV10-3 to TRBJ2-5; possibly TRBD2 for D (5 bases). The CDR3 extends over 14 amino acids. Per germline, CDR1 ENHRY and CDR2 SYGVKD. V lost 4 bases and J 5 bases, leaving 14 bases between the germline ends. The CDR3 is CAISVEGERETQYF. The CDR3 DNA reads TGTGCCATCAGTGTAGAGGGTGAACGGGAGACCCAGTACTTC.

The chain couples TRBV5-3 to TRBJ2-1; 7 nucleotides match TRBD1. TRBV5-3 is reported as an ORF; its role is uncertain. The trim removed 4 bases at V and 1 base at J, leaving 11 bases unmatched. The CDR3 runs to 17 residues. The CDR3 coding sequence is TGTGCCAGAAGCCGTCCCAGGGGGAGAATGTCCTACAATGAGCAGTTCTTC. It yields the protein CARSRPRGRMSYNEQFF.

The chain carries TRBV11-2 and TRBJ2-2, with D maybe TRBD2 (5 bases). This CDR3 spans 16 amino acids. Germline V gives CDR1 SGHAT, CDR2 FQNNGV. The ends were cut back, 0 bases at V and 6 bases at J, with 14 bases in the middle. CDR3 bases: TGTGCCAGCAGCTTAGAAATTAGTCGAGCGGCCGGGGAGCTGTTTTTT. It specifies CASSLEISRAAGELFF. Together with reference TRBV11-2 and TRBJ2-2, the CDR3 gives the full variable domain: EAGVAQSPRYKIIEKRQSVAFWCNPISGHATLYWYQQILGQGPKLLIQFQNNGVVDDSQLPKDRFSAERLKGVDSTLKIQPAKLEDSAVYLCASSLEISRAAGELFFGEGSRLTVL.

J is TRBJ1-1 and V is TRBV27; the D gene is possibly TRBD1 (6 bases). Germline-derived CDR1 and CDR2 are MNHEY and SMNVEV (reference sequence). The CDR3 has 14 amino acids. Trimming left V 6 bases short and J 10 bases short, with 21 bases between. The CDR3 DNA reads TGTGCCAGCAGGCCTGGACAGAGTTCAGGAGGAGCTTTCTTT. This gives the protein CASRPGQSSGGAFF.

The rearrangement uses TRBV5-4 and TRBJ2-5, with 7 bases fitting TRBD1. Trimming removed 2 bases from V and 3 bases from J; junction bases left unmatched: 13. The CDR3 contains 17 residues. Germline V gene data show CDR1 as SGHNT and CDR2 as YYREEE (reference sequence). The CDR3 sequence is CASSFFFGQDHEETQYF. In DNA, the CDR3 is TGTGCCAGCAGCTTTTTTTTCGGACAGGACCACGAAGAGACCCAGTACTTC.

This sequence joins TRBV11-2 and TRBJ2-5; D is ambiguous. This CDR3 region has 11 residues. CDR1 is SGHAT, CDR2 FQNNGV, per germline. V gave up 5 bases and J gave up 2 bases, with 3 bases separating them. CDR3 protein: CASSPQETQYF. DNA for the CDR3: TGTGCCAGCAGCCCACAAGAGACCCAGTACTTC.

CDR3 coding DNA: TGTGCCAGCAGCGAACGACAGGGTACGCAAAACACCATATATTTT. It codes for CASSERQGTQNTIYF. The chain combines TRBV9 with TRBJ1-3, with TRBD1 matching 7 bases. The CDR3 runs 15 residues. Germline CDR1 is SGDLS and CDR2 is YYNGEE. The ends lost 3 bases at V and 6 bases at J; junction bases unmatched: 9.

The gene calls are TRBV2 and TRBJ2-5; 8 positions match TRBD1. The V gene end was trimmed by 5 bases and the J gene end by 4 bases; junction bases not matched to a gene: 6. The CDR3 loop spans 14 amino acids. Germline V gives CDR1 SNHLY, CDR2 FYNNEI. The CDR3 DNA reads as TGTGCCAGCAGTTCCGACAGGGGAGGAGAGACCCAGTACTTC. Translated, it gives CASSSDRGGETQYF.

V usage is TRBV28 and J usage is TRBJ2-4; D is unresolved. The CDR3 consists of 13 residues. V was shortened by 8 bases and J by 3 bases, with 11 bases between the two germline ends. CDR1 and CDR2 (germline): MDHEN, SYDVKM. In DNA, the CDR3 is TGTGCCAGCGGAGTGGCCGACAAAAACATTCAGTACTTC. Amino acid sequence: CASGVADKNIQYF. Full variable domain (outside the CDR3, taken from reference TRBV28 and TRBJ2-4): DVKVTQSSRYLVKRTGEKVFLECVQDMDHENMFWYRQDPGLGLRLIYFSYDVKMKEKGDIPEGYSVSREKKERFSLILESASTNQTSMYLCASGVADKNIQYFGAGTRLSVL.

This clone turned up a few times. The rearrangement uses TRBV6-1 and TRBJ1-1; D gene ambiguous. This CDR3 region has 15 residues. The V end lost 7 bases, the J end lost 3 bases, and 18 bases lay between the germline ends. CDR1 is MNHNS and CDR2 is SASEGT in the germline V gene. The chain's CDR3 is CASTSEVGLDTEAFF. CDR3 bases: TGTGCCAGCACTAGTGAGGTTGGGTTAGACACTGAAGCTTTCTTT.

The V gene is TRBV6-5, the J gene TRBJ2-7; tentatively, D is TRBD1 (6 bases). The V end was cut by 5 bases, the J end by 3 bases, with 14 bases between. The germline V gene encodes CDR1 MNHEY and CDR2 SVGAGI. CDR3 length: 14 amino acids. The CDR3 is CASSPWTDNYEQYF. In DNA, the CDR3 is TGTGCCAGCAGTCCTTGGACAGATAACTACGAGCAGTACTTC.

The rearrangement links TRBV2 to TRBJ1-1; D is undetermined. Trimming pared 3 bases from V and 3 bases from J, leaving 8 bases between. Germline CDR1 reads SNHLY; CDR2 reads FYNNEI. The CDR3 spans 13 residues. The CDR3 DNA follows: TGTGCCAGCAGTGACTTCCGAGACACTGAAGCTTTCTTT. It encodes CASSDFRDTEAFF.

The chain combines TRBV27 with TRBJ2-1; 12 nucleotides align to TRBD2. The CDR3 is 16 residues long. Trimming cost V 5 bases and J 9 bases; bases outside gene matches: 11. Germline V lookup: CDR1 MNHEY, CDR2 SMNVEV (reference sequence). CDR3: CASSPSLAGGVGEQFF. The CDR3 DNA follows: TGTGCCAGCAGTCCCTCACTAGCGGGAGGCGTTGGTGAGCAGTTCTTC.

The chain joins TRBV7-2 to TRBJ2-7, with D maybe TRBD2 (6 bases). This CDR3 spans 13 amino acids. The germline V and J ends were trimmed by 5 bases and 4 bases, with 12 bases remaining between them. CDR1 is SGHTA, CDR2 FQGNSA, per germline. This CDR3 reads CASSLGGVYEQYF. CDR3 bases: TGTGCCAGCAGCCTGGGCGGGGTTTACGAGCAGTACTTC.

The CDR3 coding sequence is TGTGCCACCCTACAGGGGGACGAGCAGTACTTC. Amino acid sequence: CATLQGDEQYF. The V and J genes are TRBV27 and TRBJ2-7; 8 bases agree with TRBD1. The ends lost 10 bases at V and 5 bases at J; junction bases unmatched: 4. Germline assignment: CDR1 MNHEY and CDR2 SMNVEV (reference sequence). CDR3 length: 11 amino acids.

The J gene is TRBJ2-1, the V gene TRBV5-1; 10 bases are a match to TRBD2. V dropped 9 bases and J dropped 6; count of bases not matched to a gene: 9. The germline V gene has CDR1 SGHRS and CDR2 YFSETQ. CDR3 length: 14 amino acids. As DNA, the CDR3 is TGCGCCATCACAAGGACTAGCGGAGTCAATGAGCAGTTCTTC. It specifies CAITRTSGVNEQFF.